This TCR beta chain was obtained from a study of blood T cell repertoires in COVID-19. Sequencing was performed with immunoSEQ multiplex PCR; in TCRdb, only in-frame clones are kept and a portion is missing. The sample includes about 280,000 clones, roughly 90% of them seen just once. The germline V gene encodes CDR1 SGHRS and CDR2 YFSETQ. CDR3 length: 14 amino acids. With 3 bases removed from V and 7 bases from J, the gap between germline ends came to 11 bases. The V gene is TRBV5-1, the J gene TRBJ1-6; possibly TRBD1 for D (6 bases). This sequence was found in a man between 40 and 49 years old who had been exposed to COVID-19. Material: PBMCs or T cells enriched from blood (not recorded which). The CDR3 DNA is TGCGCCAGCAGCTCCACGGACAGCAATTCACCCCTCCACTTT. Translating gives CASSSTDSNSPLHF.